The entry that follows covers one T cell receptor beta chain sequence. Its antigen is as yet unknown. Gene names denote mouse genes. The read terminates 4 residues ahead of where the CDR3 ends, so the germline J gene completes it. This entry belongs to a study of CD8+ T cells in alopecia areata. About the study: It was 7-10-week-old female C3H/HeJ mice that received skin from roughly 6-12-month-old C3H/HeJ graft donors with spontaneous alopecia. Study conclusions and caveats: There were also resident alphabeta T cells of normal skin sequenced in scalp samples. Lesional scalp exceeded normal scalp in clonality, especially in alopecia totalis/universalis.

V lost 4 bases and J lost 3; bases outside the gene matches: 7. The CDR3 consists of 16 residues. CDR1 and CDR2 from the germline V gene are NSHNY and SYGAGN. A panel of CD4, CD8alpha, NKG2D, NKG2ACE and other markers served to sort pooled cutaneous lymph node cells. It was cDNA, reverse transcribed from extracted RNA, that served as the sequencing template. Some clones are missing from TCRdb's copy, which holds only in-frame ones; the method was immunoSEQ multiplex PCR. The sample yields about 300,000 clones, without any singletons. The sample was CD4+ T cells sorted from a lymph node. The TCR was taken from a C3H/HeJ mouse with alopecia areata. As its MHC haplotype, the strain has H2-k. The rearrangement uses TRBV13-1 and TRBJ2-3, with TRBD1 matching over 11 bases. The CDR3 is CASSLDRGRMAETLYF. CDR3 bases read: TGTGCCAGCAGTTTGGACAGGGGGCGGATGGCAGAA.